The present entry profiles one TCR beta chain with its context. Its matching antigen is unknown. Tagging with unique molecular identifiers was a feature of the TCR beta cDNA libraries. cDNA molecules numbering 400,000 to 550,000 came from approximately 0.91 to 9.4 million T cells. TCRdb re-called the PCR reads through MiXCR, storing one row per CDR3 protein. The table shows hundreds of thousands of distinct CDR3 sequences, with 25% to 30% occurring only once. Germline V lookup: CDR1 MGHRA, CDR2 YSYEKL. The CDR3 is 15 amino acids. Trimming took 3 bases from V and 5 from J; bases not matched to a gene: 4. The data were taken from a study of post-analysis software for immune sequencing data. Study in general: There were relapsing-remitting, secondary progressive and progressive-relapsing multiple sclerosis among the disease courses included.

Overall study findings and caveats: When patients were compared with controls, about five TRBV segments were more frequent, TRBV5-6, TRBV5-1 and TRBV20-1 among them. The authors found that F measure strongly co-clustered same-batch samples. Patients with multiple sclerosis recorded significantly lower normalized Chao1 diversity than controls, the study found.

The sample consisted of blood. This TCR came from a girl under 18 with multiple sclerosis. The rearrangement links TRBV4-1 to TRBJ1-5; 10 bases fit TRBD1. CDR3 bases: TGCGCCAGCAGCCAGGGGACAGGGGTCGATCAGCCCCAGCATTTT. The encoded protein is CASSQGTGVDQPQHF.